Listed below are T cell receptor beta chains from one sample, sequenced in a study of blood T cell repertoires in COVID-19. Generated by immunoSEQ multiplex PCR, the TCRdb table keeps only in-frame clones and is missing some. Among approximately 670,000 clones listed, 70% to 90% were seen once. The sample comprised peripheral blood. The receptors here all came from a woman younger than 35 with acute or convalescent COVID-19. CDR3s leave out the opening cysteine and the closing phenylalanine or tryptophan. Each record gives: J gene, V gene, CDR3 length, CDR3 protein.

J gene: TRBJ1-2; V gene: TRBV2; CDR3 length: 11; CDR3 protein: ASSGRRNYGYT
J gene: TRBJ1-5; V gene: TRBV3-1/TRBV3-2; CDR3 length: 16; CDR3 protein: ASSQRSPPGTVNQPQH
J gene: TRBJ1-2; V gene: TRBV10-3; CDR3 length: 12; CDR3 protein: AISESGQPSGYT
J gene: TRBJ2-7; V gene: TRBV13; CDR3 length: 15; CDR3 protein: ASSPRDTILLAYEQY
J gene: TRBJ2-7; V gene: TRBV4-2; CDR3 length: 17; CDR3 protein: ASSQDGTSGGLNSYEQY
J gene: TRBJ2-2; V gene: TRBV9; CDR3 length: 13; CDR3 protein: ASSVTGGFTGEMF
J gene: TRBJ1-2; V gene: TRBV2; CDR3 length: 14; CDR3 protein: ASTRDEGRTNYGYT
J gene: TRBJ2-3; V gene: TRBV24-1; CDR3 length: 12; CDR3 protein: AISRGLSTDTQY
J gene: TRBJ1-6; V gene: TRBV6-6; CDR3 length: 12; CDR3 protein: ASSYRDRGSPLH
J gene: TRBJ2-2; V gene: TRBV6-5; CDR3 length: 13; CDR3 protein: ASSSAGPFVGELF
J gene: TRBJ1-2; V gene: TRBV2; CDR3 length: 12; CDR3 protein: ATQGQRANYGYT